The 15 T cell receptor beta chains listed next were all sequenced from one sample in a study of cytomegalovirus exposure and HLA in healthy donors. The study ran its PCR with 60 Vbeta and 13 Jbeta primers. Clones were read by immunoSEQ multiplex PCR, and TCRdb kept only the in-frame ones, dropping some. The sample holds roughly 290,000 clones, under 90% seen once. Sequencing was carried out using PBMCs. These TCRs come from a girl aged 2-9 years in good health and CMV-seronegative.

Only one count was recorded for this clone. The rearrangement uses TRBV5-1 and TRBJ2-4; 14 nucleotides agree with TRBD2. This CDR3 is built from 17 residues. Trimming took 2 bases from V and 1 from J; bases not matched to a gene: 2. CDR1 and CDR2 (germline): SGHRS, YFSETQ. The CDR3 DNA reads TGCGCCAGCAGCTTCGGGACTAGCGGGAGTGCCAAAAACATTCAGTACTTC. The encoded protein is CASSFGTSGSAKNIQYF. The whole variable domain, filled in from reference TRBV5-1 and TRBJ2-4, reads KAGVTQTPRYLIKTRGQQVTLSCSPISGHRSVSWYQQTPGQGLQFLFEYFSETQRNKGNFPGRFSGRQFSNSRSEMNVSTLELGDSALYLCASSFGTSGSAKNIQYFGAGTRLSVL.

The rearrangement uses TRBV30 and TRBJ2-5; D is uncertain. The CDR3 loop spans 11 amino acids. The V end lost 2 bases, the J end lost 4 bases, and 5 bases lay between the germline ends. Germline assignment: CDR1 GTSNPN and CDR2 SVGIG (reference sequence). DNA for the CDR3: TGTGCCTGGAGTCCCGGAGAGACCCAGTACTTC. It yields the protein CAWSPGETQYF. Variable domain in full (rest from reference TRBV30 and TRBJ2-5): SQTIHQWPATLVQPVGSPLSLECTVEGTSNPNLYWYRQAAGRGLQLLFYSVGIGQISSEVPQNLSASRPQDRQFILSSKKLLLSDSGFYLCAWSPGETQYFGPGTRLLVL.

The rearrangement links TRBV21-1 to TRBJ1-1; the D call of TRBD1 is as the table states it, not checked on the DNA. TRBV21-1 has pseudogene status. The CDR3 has 18 residues. The CDR3 nucleotides are TGTGCCAGCAGCAAGACAGGATCAACTCCATCACTCCCCACTGAAGCTTTCTTT. Translating it yields CASSKTGSTPSLPTEAFF.

The chain joins TRBV2 to TRBJ2-7; 7 bases are a match to TRBD1. Germline V gene data show CDR1 as SNHLY and CDR2 as FYNNEI. This CDR3 is 13 amino acids long. The V segment lost 6 bases and the J segment 2 bases; nucleotides outside the gene matches: 4. The DNA of the CDR3 is TGTGCCAGCAGCCCGACAGGGCCCTACGAGCAGTACTTC. Translation: CASSPTGPYEQYF. Filled out from reference TRBV2 and TRBJ2-7, the complete variable domain reads EPEVTQTPSHQVTQMGQEVILRCVPISNHLYFYWYRQILGQKVEFLVSFYNNEISEKSEIFDDQFSVERPDGSNFTLKIRSTKLEDSAMYFCASSPTGPYEQYFGPGTRLTVT.

This clone was counted a single time. The gene calls are TRBV2 and TRBJ2-1; 7 bases match TRBD1. The CDR3 runs 20 residues. With V trimmed by 3 bases and J by 8 bases, 25 bases remained unmatched. Germline V CDR1 and CDR2: SNHLY, FYNNEI. DNA of the CDR3: TGTGCCAGCAGTGAGCCGGGACAGCGCTGGCCCTCAGCTAATGTCGATGAGCAGTTCTTC. This codes for CASSEPGQRWPSANVDEQFF. Full variable domain (outside the CDR3, taken from reference TRBV2 and TRBJ2-1): EPEVTQTPSHQVTQMGQEVILRCVPISNHLYFYWYRQILGQKVEFLVSFYNNEISEKSEIFDDQFSVERPDGSNFTLKIRSTKLEDSAMYFCASSEPGQRWPSANVDEQFFGPGTRLTVL.

The chain employs TRBV9 and TRBJ2-1, with 10 bases that match TRBD2. Trimming took 4 bases from V and 9 from J; bases not matched to a gene: 13. The CDR3 consists of 16 residues. Germline V gene lookup returns CDR1 SGDLS and CDR2 YYNGEE. Here the CDR3 reads CASSPTGGSGRIEQFF. Written as DNA, the CDR3 is TGTGCCAGCAGCCCCACCGGGGGTAGCGGGAGGATTGAGCAGTTCTTC.

This chain uses TRBV6-5 with TRBJ2-5, with D uncertain. The CDR3 has 13 amino acids. Germline values: CDR1 MNHEY, CDR2 SVGAGI. Trimming pared 4 bases from V and 5 bases from J, leaving 11 bases between. The CDR3 region is CASSSELFETQYF. The DNA for the CDR3 is TGTGCCAGCAGTTCGGAGTTGTTCGAGACCCAGTACTTC.

Notes on this clone: Other DNA sequences within the sample encode an identical CDR3. The V and J genes are TRBV9 and TRBJ2-7, with 9 bases that match TRBD1. J lost 2 bases, V lost 0 bases, and 6 bases had no gene match. Germline-derived CDR1 and CDR2 are SGDLS and YYNGEE. The CDR3 runs 16 residues. Here the CDR3 reads CASSVDPGQGAYEQYF. The CDR3 DNA sequence: TGTGCCAGCAGCGTAGACCCGGGACAGGGTGCCTACGAGCAGTACTTC.

This clone was seen a handful of times. This chain links TRBV28 with TRBJ2-7; 8 positions agree with TRBD1. Germline assignment: CDR1 MDHEN and CDR2 SYDVKM. The CDR3 loop spans 14 amino acids. Trimming at V came to 5 bases and at J to 4 bases, leaving 7 bases not matched to a gene. The DNA of the CDR3 is TGTGCCAGCAGTACTGGACAGGGCCCTTACGAGCAGTACTTC. Residues: CASSTGQGPYEQYF.

The chain uses TRBV2 and TRBJ2-7; the D gene is possibly TRBD1 (5 bases). The germline gives CDR1 SNHLY, CDR2 FYNNEI. Trimming stripped 4 bases from V and 3 bases from J, with 7 bases between. The CDR3 is made up of 12 amino acids. In DNA, the CDR3 is TGTGCCAGCAGTGGACAGCTCTACGAGCAGTACTTC. Encoded protein: CASSGQLYEQYF.

This rearrangement joins TRBV5-5 to TRBJ1-3; D remains unclear. This CDR3 comprises 15 residues. V was shortened by 1 base and J by 0 bases, with 8 bases between the two germline ends. Germline V CDR1 and CDR2: SGHKS, YYEKEE (reference sequence). The CDR3 DNA reads TGTGCCAGCAGCTTGATCGCGGTCTCTGGAAACACCATATATTTT. This codes for CASSLIAVSGNTIYF.

The V call is TRBV19, the J call TRBJ1-5; no reliable D call. The germline V and J ends were trimmed by 6 bases and 3 bases, with 9 bases remaining between them. The germline CDR1 and CDR2 sequences are LNHDA and SQIVND (reference sequence). This CDR3 comprises 13 residues. This chain's CDR3 is CASSVRDNQPQHF. CDR3 DNA sequence: TGTGCCAGTAGCGTGAGGGACAATCAGCCCCAGCATTTT.

This chain connects TRBV19 to TRBJ2-2, with 7 bases matching TRBD1. This CDR3 has 12 amino acids. The V gene end was trimmed by 11 bases and the J gene end by 6 bases; junction bases not matched to a gene: 6. CDR1 and CDR2 from the germline V gene are LNHDA and SQIVND (reference sequence). CDR3 in DNA: TGTGCCGGGCGGACAGGCGCCGGGGAGCTGTTTTTT. Amino acids: CAGRTGAGELFF.

The V and J genes are TRBV7-6 and TRBJ1-1; weak D call: TRBD1 (5 bases). The CDR3 covers 16 residues. Germline assignment: CDR1 SGHVS and CDR2 FNYEAQ. V was clipped by 7 bases and J by 0 bases, with 18 bases between them. CDR3 sequence: CASNFIAGCMNTEAFF. The CDR3 DNA follows: TGTGCCAGCAACTTTATCGCAGGGTGCATGAACACTGAAGCTTTCTTT.

This chain uses TRBV27 with TRBJ1-1, with D perhaps TRBD1 (6 bases). The germline V gene encodes CDR1 MNHEY and CDR2 SMNVEV (reference sequence). This CDR3 comprises 11 residues. Trimming removed 4 bases from V and 10 bases from J, with 10 bases in between. This CDR3 is CASSSRGAAFF. The CDR3 coding sequence is TGTGCCAGCAGTTCACGGGGGGCAGCTTTCTTT.